This T cell receptor (beta chain) comes out of a study of blood T cell repertoires in COVID-19. In the study overall: From T cells, B-cell-depleted T cells, or PBMCs came the material, which was cDNA or gDNA.

Germline CDR1 LNHNV, CDR2 YYDKDF (reference sequence). The CDR3 totals 13 residues. The V end lost 2 bases, the J end lost 1 base, and 5 bases lay between the germline ends. In the source study's methods: The assay estimated nucleated cells by amplifying reference gene primers. The protocol was immunoSEQ multiplex PCR, while the TCRdb copy is restricted to in-frame clones and leaves out a portion. The DNA was the basis for D and trimming; V, J and clone size are from that table. This repertoire shows over 80,000 clones, roughly 84% found once; its top ten account for around 3%. This clone was seen a few times.

The sample comprised peripheral blood. The clonotype comes from a woman of 80 years or more with acute or convalescent COVID-19. V is TRBV15 and J is TRBJ1-1, with D hard to call. Written as DNA, the CDR3 is TGTGCCACCAGCAGACCAGGGAACACTGAAGCTTTCTTT. Protein: CATSRPGNTEAFF.